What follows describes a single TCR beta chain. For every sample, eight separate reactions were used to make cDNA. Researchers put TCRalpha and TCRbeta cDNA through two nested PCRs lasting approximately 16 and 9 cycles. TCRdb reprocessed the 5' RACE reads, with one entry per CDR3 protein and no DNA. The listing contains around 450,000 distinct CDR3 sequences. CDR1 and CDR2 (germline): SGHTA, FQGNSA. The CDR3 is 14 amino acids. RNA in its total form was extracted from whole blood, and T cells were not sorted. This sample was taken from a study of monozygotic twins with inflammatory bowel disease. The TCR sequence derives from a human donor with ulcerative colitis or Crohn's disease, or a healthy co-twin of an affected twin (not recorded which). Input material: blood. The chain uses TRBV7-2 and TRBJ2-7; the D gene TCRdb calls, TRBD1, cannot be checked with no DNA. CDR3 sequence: CASSAGGPPYEQYF.